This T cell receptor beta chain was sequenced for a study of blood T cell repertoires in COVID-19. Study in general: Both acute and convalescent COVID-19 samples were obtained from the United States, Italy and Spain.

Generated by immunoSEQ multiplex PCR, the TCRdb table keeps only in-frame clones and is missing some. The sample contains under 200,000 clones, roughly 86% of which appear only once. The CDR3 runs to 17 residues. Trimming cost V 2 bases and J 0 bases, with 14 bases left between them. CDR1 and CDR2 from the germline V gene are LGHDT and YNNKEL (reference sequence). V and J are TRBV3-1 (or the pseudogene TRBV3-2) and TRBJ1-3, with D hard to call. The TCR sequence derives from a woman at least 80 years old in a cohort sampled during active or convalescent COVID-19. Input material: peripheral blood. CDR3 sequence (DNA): TGTGCCAGCAGCCAACTGAGGGCCGTGCCCTCTGGAAACACCATATATTTT. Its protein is CASSQLRAVPSGNTIYF.